This T cell receptor beta chain was recovered during a study of human T cells and chemical hapten exposure. Whole-study context: In the sensitization step, 2% DPC was placed on roughly 2 cm by roughly 2 cm of upper inner arm skin.

CDR3 size: 17 residues. Germline V gene data show CDR1 as SQVTM and CDR2 as ANQGSEA. V was clipped by 6 bases and J by 3 bases; unmatched bases: 17. The sample's time point: patch test 3, about 24 weeks after DPC sensitization. Sample treatment: therapeutic diphenylcyclopropenone sensitization with weekly scalp DPC. TCRdb reanalysed the RACE reads using MiXCR and keeps one entry per CDR3 protein. This table holds about 190,000 distinct CDR3 sequences, about 25% found once. This receptor was obtained from a woman between 40 and 50 years old with alopecia areata. Some clones in this sample may be carry-over from other donors' samples. The source material was whole blood, sampled in connection with sensitization to the hapten diphenylcyclopropenone (DPC). This chain uses TRBV29-1 with TRBJ2-7; 10 bases agree with TRBD1. In DNA form, the CDR3 reads TGCAGCGTGCTACCGGGACAGGGGAAGAGTGGCGGCTACGAGCAGTACTTC. This gives the protein CSVLPGQGKSGGYEQYF.